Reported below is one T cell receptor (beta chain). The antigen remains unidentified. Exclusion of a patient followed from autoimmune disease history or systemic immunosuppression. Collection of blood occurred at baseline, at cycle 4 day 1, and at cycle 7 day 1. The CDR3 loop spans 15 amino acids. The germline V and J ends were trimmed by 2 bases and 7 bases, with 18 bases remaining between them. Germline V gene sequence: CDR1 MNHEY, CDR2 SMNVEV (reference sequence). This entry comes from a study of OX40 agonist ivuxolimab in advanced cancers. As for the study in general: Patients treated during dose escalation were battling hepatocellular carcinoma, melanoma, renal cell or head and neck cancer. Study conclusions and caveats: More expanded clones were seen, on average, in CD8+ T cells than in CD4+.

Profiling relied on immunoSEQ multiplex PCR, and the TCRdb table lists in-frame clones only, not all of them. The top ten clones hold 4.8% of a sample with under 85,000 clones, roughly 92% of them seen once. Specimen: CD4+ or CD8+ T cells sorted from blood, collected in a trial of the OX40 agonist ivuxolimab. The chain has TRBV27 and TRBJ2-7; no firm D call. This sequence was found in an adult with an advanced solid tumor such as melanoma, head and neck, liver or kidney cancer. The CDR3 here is CASSLKGVGVWEQYF. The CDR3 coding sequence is TGTGCCAGCAGTTTAAAAGGAGTTGGGGTTTGGGAGCAGTACTTC.